The sequence of this T cell receptor (beta chain) was determined in a study of blood T cell repertoires in COVID-19. Study at large: Sites across the United States, Italy and Spain contributed samples from acute and convalescent COVID-19. Nucleic acid was either cDNA or gDNA, and it came from T cells, B-cell-depleted T cells, or PBMCs.

Germline-derived CDR1 and CDR2 are MNHNY and SVGAGI (reference sequence). The CDR3 is made up of 13 amino acids. V lost 2 bases and J lost 6, with 10 bases in between. This clone occurred once. In the study's own analysis: Reference gene primer amplification yielded estimated nucleated cell counts. Clones were sequenced by immunoSEQ multiplex PCR, and TCRdb holds only the in-frame ones, with some missing. V, J and clone size are taken as reported in that table, and D and trimming were inferred from the DNA itself. The data contain over 70,000 clones, 65% to 85% of them singletons. The TCR was taken from a man aged 65 to 85 with active or convalescent COVID-19. Sequencing input: peripheral blood. The V and J genes are TRBV6-6 and TRBJ1-2; D is uncertain. CDR3 sequence: CASSYTERDGYTF. The CDR3 DNA reads as TGTGCCAGCAGTTACACGGAGCGGGATGGCTACACCTTC.